The 8 T cell receptor beta chains presented below share a single source sample, sequenced in a study of preoperative IRX-2 immunotherapy in early breast cancer. Produced via immunoSEQ multiplex PCR; TCRdb's table is partial and in-frame only. The sample contains approximately 34,000 clones, roughly 95% of which appear only once. The treatment is: preoperative locoregional IRX-2 cytokine immunotherapy. This sample was obtained from a patient treated with IRX-2 immunotherapy. The receptors here all came from a human donor with breast cancer.

V gene TRBV14 combines with J gene TRBJ1-2; D gene uncertain. The CDR3 runs to 13 residues. V was cut by 4 bases and J by 4 bases, with 10 bases left in between. Germline V lookup: CDR1 SGHDN, CDR2 FVKESK. CDR3: CASSRQNLYGYTF. CDR3 bases: TGTGCCAGCAGCCGTCAAAACCTCTATGGCTACACCTTC.

Here the CDR3 DNA reads TGTGCCAGCAGTTACTACGGACTACCAAGCACAGATACGCAGTATTTT. Translating gives CASSYYGLPSTDTQYF. The chain recombines TRBV6-5 with TRBJ2-3, with D perhaps matching TRBD2 (6 bases). V was cut by 1 base and J by 0 bases, with 11 bases left in between. Per germline, CDR1 MNHEY and CDR2 SVGAGI. The CDR3 contains 16 residues.

The chain couples TRBV6-5 to TRBJ1-3; D unresolved. Per the germline V gene, CDR1 is MNHEY and CDR2 is SVGAGI. V lost 8 bases and J lost 0, with 11 bases in between. This CDR3 is built from 14 residues. As DNA, the CDR3 is TGTGCCAGCGTAGGCGGACTCTCTGGAAACACCATATATTTT. This codes for CASVGGLSGNTIYF.

This clone was recorded only once. CDR3 sequence (DNA): TGTGCCAGCAGTACCCCGGACGGGGCTTTCTTT. Protein product: CASSTPDGAFF. The chain is built from TRBV6-5 and TRBJ1-1, with unresolved D. V gave up 5 bases and J gave up 11 bases, with 12 bases separating them. The length of the CDR3 is 11 residues. Germline CDR1 and CDR2: MNHEY and SVGAGI.

This clone was counted between two and nine times. CDR3 in DNA: TGTGCCATCACCACAACCTTAGACGGTATCGGTAATGAGCAGTTCTTC. Its protein is CAITTTLDGIGNEQFF. The rearrangement joins TRBV10-3 to TRBJ2-1; D uncertain. This CDR3 spans 16 amino acids. V gave up 7 bases and J gave up 7 bases, with 23 bases separating them. Germline assignment: CDR1 ENHRY and CDR2 SYGVKD.

This chain uses TRBV15 with TRBJ2-7; D unresolved. The V and J ends lost 2 bases and 2 bases respectively, with 10 bases between them. Per germline, CDR1 LNHNV and CDR2 YYDKDF (reference sequence). This CDR3 has 14 amino acids. In DNA form, the CDR3 reads TGTGCCACCAGCAGAACATGGAGACCCTACGAGCAGTACTTC. Translation: CATSRTWRPYEQYF.

The rearrangement links TRBV30 to TRBJ1-5; D gene unclear. CDR3 length: 13 residues. The germline V and J ends were trimmed by 0 bases and 4 bases, with 7 bases remaining between them. The germline V gene encodes CDR1 GTSNPN and CDR2 SVGIG (reference sequence). CDR3 protein: CAWSVTPNQPQHF. The CDR3, as DNA: TGTGCCTGGAGTGTAACACCAAATCAGCCCCAGCATTTT.

The chain joins TRBV7-2 to TRBJ2-5; D is undetermined. V lost 0 bases to trimming and J lost 5 bases, with 4 bases between them. The CDR3 length is 12 residues. CDR1 is SGHTA, CDR2 FQGNSA, per germline. DNA for the CDR3: TGTGCCAGCAGCTTAGCGCGGGAGACCCAGTACTTC. Amino acids: CASSLARETQYF. The full variable domain, in which reference TRBV7-2 and TRBJ2-5 provide the parts outside the CDR3, is GAGVSQSPSNKVTEKGKDVELRCDPISGHTALYWYRQSLGQGLEFLIYFQGNSAPDKSGLPSDRFSAERTGGSVSTLTIQRTQQEDSAVYLCASSLARETQYFGPGTRLLVL.